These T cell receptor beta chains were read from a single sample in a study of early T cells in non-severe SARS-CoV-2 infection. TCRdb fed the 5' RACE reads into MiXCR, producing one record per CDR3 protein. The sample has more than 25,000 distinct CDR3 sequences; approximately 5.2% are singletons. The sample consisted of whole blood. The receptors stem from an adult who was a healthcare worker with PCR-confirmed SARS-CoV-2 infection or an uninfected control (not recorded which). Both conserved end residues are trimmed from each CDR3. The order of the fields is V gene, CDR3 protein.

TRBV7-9	ASSASTRGAADTQY
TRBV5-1	ASSLARGGDEAF
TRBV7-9	ASSPTSGELF
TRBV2	ASSEGTLSYNEQF
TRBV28	ASSLCGGFWTRTCEQY
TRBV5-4	ASSLAQGMNTEAF
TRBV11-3	ASSLGGDSSEAF
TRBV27	ASSLGAAGLGGTQY
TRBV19	ASSIGVYSNQPQH
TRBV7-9	ASSLVGDPYEQY
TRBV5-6	ASSVPGLTYNEQF
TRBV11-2	ASSSRDSGNSPLH
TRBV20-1	SAKEGGRNTEAF
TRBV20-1	SARDLAGRGSPLH
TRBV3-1	ASSQGGAGGAETQY
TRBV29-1	SVRVDMNTEAF
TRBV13	ASSSDREALNEQF
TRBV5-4	ASSAWEGAKETQY
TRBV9	ASSVDNEQF
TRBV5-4	ASSQGTPHGDTEAF
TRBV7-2	ASSLRNSYEQY